This TCR beta chain is drawn from a study of CD8+ T cells in alopecia areata. Overall study context: Administration of oral tofacitinib to treated patients was at 5 to 10 mg twice daily.

Worth noting for this clone: Its antigen is undetermined.

V shed 4 bases and J shed 7 bases, with 13 bases lying between them. CDR1 is SQVTM and CDR2 is ANQGSEA in the germline V gene. This CDR3 contains 12 residues. RNA was isolated and reverse transcribed to cDNA, the sequencing template. The method was immunoSEQ multiplex PCR; TCRdb's version includes in-frame clones alone and lacks a portion of them. The sample has about 120,000 clones; 35% to 40% are singletons. Collected material from alopecia areata patients comprised lesional scalp punch biopsies and peripheral blood. Notes on the study in general: Clonality in lesional scalp, especially alopecia totalis/universalis, exceeded that of normal scalp. Normal skin's resident alphabeta T cells are also sequenced in scalp samples.

Sequencing was carried out using CD4+ T cells sorted from blood. The sequence derives from a human donor with alopecia areata. The chain has TRBV29-1 and TRBJ1-1, with D unresolved. The CDR3, as DNA: TGCAGCGTTGGAGAAGACCTTTTTGAAGCTTTCTTT. This sequence encodes CSVGEDLFEAFF. The whole variable domain, remainder taken from reference TRBV29-1 and TRBJ1-1, is SAVISQKPSRDICQRGTSLTIQCQVDSQVTMMFWYRQQPGQSLTLIATANQGSEATYESGFVIDKFPISRPNLTFSTLTVSNMSPEDSSIYLCSVGEDLFEAFFGQGTRLTVV.